This T cell receptor (beta chain) comes out of a study of CD8 T cells in Susac syndrome. RNA totalling roughly 0.45 to 1 ug underwent reverse transcription with random hexamers. Across 54 Vbeta and 13 Jbeta, TCR beta CDR3 was amplified with immunoSEQ multiplex PCR. TCRdb reprocessed the immunoSEQ multiplex PCR reads with MiXCR, giving one entry per CDR3 protein. This table holds 70,000 or so distinct CDR3 sequences, 90% to 95% found once. CDR1 LNHDA and CDR2 SQIVND come from the germline V gene (reference sequence). The length of the CDR3 is 12 residues. Trimming shortened V by 9 bases and J by 6 bases, and 12 bases separated the two germline ends. Broader study findings: That the number of individuals in its TCR sequencing and HLA analysis was relatively small was acknowledged by the study.

Turning to this clonotype: The target antigen is unknown.

Sequencing of TCR beta was performed on blood CD8+ T cells and on blood CD4+ T cells. The multiple sclerosis control cohort comprised treatment-naive individuals presenting with stable or active relapsing-remitting disease. Source material: CD8+ T cells from PBMCs. The clonotype was recovered from a human donor with multiple sclerosis. The chain is built from TRBV19 and TRBJ2-1; D is ambiguous. The CDR3 reads CASAAAPNEQFF. The CDR3 DNA sequence: TGTGCCAGCGCCGCGGCCCCCAATGAGCAGTTCTTC.